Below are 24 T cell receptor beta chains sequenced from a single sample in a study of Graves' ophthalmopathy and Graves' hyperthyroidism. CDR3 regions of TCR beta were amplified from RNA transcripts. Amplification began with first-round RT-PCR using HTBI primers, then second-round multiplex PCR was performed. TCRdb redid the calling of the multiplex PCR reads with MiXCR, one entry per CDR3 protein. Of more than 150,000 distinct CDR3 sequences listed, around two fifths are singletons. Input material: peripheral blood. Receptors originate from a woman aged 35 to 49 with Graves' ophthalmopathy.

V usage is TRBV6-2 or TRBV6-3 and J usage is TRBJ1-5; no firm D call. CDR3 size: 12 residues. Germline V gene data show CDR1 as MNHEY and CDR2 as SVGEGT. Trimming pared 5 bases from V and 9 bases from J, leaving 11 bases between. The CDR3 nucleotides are TGTGCCAGCAGTAGATACGCGGGGCCCCAGCATTTT. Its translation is CASSRYAGPQHF.

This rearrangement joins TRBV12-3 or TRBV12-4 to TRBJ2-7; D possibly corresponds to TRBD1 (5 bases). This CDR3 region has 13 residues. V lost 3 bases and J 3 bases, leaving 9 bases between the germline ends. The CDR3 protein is CASSFGQRYEQYF. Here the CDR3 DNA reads TGTGCCAGCAGTTTTGGACAACGCTACGAGCAGTACTTC.

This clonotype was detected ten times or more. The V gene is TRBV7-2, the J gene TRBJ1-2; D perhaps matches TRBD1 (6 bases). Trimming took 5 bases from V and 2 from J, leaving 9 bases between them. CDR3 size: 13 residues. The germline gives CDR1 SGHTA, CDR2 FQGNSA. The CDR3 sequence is CASSRTENYGYTF. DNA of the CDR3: TGTGCCAGCAGCCGGACAGAAAACTATGGCTACACCTTC.

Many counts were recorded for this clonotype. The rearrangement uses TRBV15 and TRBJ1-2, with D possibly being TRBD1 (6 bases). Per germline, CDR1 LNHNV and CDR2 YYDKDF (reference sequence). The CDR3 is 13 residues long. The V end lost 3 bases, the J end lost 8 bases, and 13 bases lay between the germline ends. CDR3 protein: CATSSEEGGGYTF. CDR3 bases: TGTGCCACCAGCAGCGAGGAGGGGGGAGGCTACACCTTC.

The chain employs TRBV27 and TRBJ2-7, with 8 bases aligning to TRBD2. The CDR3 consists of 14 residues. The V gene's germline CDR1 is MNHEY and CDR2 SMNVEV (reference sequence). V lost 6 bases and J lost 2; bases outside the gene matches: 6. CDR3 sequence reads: CASRGTSQAYEQYF. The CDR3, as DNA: TGTGCCAGCAGGGGGACTAGTCAAGCCTACGAGCAGTACTTC.

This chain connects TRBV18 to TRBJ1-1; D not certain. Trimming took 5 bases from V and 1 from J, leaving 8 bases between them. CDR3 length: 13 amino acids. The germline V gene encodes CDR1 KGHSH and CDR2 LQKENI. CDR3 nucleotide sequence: TGTGCCAGCTCATCGGACGCGAACACTGAAGCTTTCTTT. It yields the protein CASSSDANTEAFF. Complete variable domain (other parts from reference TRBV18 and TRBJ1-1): NAGVMQNPRHLVRRRGQEARLRCSPMKGHSHVYWYRQLPEEGLKFMVYLQKENIIDESGMPKERFSAEFPKEGPSILRIQQVVRGDSAAYFCASSSDANTEAFFGQGTRLTVV.

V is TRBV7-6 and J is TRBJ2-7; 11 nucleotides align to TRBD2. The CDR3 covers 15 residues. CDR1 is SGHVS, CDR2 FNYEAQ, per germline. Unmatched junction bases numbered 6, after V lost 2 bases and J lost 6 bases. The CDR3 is CASSLLSGRAGEQYF. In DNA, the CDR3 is TGTGCCAGCAGCTTACTTAGCGGGAGGGCAGGCGAGCAGTACTTC.

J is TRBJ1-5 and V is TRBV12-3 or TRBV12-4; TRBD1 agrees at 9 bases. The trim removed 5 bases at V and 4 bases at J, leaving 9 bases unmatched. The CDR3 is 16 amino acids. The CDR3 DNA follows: TGTGCCAGCAGTCCCTCGGAGGGACAGGGAAATCAGCCCCAGCATTTT. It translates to CASSPSEGQGNQPQHF.

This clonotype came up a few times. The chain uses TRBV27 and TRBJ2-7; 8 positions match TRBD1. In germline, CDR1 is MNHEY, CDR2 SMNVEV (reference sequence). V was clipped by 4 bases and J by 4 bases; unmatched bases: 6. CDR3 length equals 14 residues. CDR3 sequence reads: CASSSTGTGYEQYF. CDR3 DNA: TGTGCCAGCAGTTCTACCGGGACAGGATACGAGCAGTACTTC.

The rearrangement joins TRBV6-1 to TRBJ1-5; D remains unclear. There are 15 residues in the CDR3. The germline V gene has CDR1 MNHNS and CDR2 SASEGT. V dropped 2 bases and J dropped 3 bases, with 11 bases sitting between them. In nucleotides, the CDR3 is TGTGCCAGCAGTGAATCAAGGCAGTTCAATCAGCCCCAGCATTTT. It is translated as CASSESRQFNQPQHF.

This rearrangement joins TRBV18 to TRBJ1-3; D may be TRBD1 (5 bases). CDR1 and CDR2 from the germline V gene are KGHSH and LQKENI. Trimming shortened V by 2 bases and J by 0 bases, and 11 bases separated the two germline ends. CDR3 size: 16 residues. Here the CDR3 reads CASSPSQGASGNTIYF. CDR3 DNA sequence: TGTGCCAGCTCACCATCTCAGGGAGCCTCTGGAAACACCATATATTTT.

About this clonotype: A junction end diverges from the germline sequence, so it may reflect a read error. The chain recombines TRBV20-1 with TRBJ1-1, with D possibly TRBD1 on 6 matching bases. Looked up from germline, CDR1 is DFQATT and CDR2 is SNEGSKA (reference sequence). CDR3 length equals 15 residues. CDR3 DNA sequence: TGCAGTGCGCCGGAGGGGGGCCCTTTGAACACTGAAGCCTTCTTT. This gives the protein CSAPEGGPLNTEAFF.

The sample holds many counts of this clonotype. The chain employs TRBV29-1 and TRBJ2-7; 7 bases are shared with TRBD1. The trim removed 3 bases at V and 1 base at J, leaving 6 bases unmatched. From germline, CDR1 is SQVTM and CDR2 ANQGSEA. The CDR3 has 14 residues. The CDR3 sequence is CSVEGTGASYEQYF. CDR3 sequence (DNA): TGCAGCGTTGAGGGAACAGGGGCGTCCTACGAGCAGTACTTC.

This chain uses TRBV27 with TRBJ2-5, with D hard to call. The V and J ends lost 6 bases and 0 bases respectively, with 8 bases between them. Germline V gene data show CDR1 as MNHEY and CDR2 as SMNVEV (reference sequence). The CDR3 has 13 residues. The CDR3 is CASRRWDQETQYF. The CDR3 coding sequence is TGTGCCAGCAGACGATGGGACCAAGAGACCCAGTACTTC.

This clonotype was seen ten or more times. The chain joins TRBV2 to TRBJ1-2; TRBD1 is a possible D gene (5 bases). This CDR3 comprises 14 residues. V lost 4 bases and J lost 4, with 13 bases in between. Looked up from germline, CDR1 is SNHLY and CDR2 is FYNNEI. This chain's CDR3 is CASSVHGGTYGYTF. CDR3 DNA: TGTGCCAGCAGTGTACACGGGGGAACCTATGGCTACACCTTC.

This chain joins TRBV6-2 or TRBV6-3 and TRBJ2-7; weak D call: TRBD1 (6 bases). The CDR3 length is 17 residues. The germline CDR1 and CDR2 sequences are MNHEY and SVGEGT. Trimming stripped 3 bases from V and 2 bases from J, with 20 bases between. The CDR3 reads CASSYPTGFSTTYEQYF. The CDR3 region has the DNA TGTGCCAGCAGTTATCCTACAGGGTTTTCCACGACCTACGAGCAGTACTTC.

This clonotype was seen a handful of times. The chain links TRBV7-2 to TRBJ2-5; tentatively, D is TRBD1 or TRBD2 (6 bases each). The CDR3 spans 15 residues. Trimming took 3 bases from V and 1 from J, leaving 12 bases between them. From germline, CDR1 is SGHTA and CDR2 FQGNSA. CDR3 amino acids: CASSFQGGIQETQYF. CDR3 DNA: TGTGCCAGCAGCTTCCAAGGGGGGATCCAAGAGACCCAGTACTTC.

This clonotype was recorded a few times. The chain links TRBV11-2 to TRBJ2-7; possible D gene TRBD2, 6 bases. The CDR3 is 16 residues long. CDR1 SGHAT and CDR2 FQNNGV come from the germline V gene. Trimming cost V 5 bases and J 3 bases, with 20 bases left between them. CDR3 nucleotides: TGTGCCAGCAGCGCCGGTCCGGGACTCCTATACTACGAGCAGTACTTC. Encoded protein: CASSAGPGLLYYEQYF. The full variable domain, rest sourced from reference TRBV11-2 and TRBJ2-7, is EAGVAQSPRYKIIEKRQSVAFWCNPISGHATLYWYQQILGQGPKLLIQFQNNGVVDDSQLPKDRFSAERLKGVDSTLKIQPAKLEDSAVYLCASSAGPGLLYYEQYFGPGTRLTVT.

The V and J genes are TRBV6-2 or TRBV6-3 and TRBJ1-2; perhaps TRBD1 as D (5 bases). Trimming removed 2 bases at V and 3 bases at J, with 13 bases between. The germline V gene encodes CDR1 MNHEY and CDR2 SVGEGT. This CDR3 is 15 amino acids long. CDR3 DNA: TGTGCCAGCAGTTACCCTTCGTTACAGGACTATGGCTACACCTTC. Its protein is CASSYPSLQDYGYTF.

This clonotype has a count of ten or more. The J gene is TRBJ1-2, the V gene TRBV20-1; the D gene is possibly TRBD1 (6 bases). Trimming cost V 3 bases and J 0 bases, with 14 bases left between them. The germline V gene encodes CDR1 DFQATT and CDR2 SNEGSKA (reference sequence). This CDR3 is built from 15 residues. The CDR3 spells CSARTGQPANYGYTF. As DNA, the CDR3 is TGCAGTGCTAGGACAGGCCAGCCGGCTAACTATGGCTACACCTTC.

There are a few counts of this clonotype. This chain's CDR3 is CASLGEVGLREAFF. The CDR3 DNA is TGTGCCAGCCTGGGAGAAGTTGGGCTGCGAGAAGCTTTCTTT. The genes are TRBV2 and TRBJ1-1; D unclear. The V end was cut by 8 bases, the J end by 8 bases, with 21 bases between. This CDR3 has 14 amino acids. Germline V gene lookup returns CDR1 SNHLY and CDR2 FYNNEI.

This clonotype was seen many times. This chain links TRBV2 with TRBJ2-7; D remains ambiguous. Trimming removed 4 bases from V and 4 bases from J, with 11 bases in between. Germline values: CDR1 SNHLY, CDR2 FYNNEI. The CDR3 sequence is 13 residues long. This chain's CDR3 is CASSASPRYEQYF. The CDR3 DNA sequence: TGTGCCAGCAGTGCCTCTCCCCGGTACGAGCAGTACTTC.

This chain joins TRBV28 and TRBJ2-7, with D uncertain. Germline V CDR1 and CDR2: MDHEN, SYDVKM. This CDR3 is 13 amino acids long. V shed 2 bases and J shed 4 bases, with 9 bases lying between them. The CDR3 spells CASSLAALYEQYF. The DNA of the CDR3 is TGTGCCAGCAGTTTAGCCGCCTTATACGAGCAGTACTTC.

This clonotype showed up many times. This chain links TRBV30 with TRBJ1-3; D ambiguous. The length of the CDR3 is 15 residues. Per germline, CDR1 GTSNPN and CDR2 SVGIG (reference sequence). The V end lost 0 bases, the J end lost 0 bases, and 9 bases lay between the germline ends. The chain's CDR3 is CAWSVPPGSGNTIYF. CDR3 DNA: TGTGCCTGGAGTGTACCACCGGGCTCTGGAAACACCATATATTTT.